Shown below are 20 T cell receptor beta chains from a single sample sequenced in a study of blood T cell repertoires in COVID-19. Sequencing used immunoSEQ multiplex PCR; TCRdb keeps in-frame clones, though not all of them. The sample includes 150,000 to 200,000 clones, more than 85% of them seen just once. The sequenced sample consisted of peripheral blood. The receptors come from a woman between 55 and 75 years old with COVID-19, enrolled during active disease.

V and J are TRBV7-6 and TRBJ1-5; D gene uncertain. Trimming stripped 0 bases from V and 0 bases from J, with 12 bases between. This CDR3 comprises 17 residues. Per germline, CDR1 SGHVS and CDR2 FNYEAQ. The CDR3 DNA reads as TGTGCCAGCAGCTTAGCAGCGGCGGGGTATAGCAATCAGCCCCAGCATTTT. This translates into CASSLAAAGYSNQPQHF.

The sample holds a few counts of this clone. The chain is built from TRBV7-8 and TRBJ2-7; 10 nucleotides match TRBD1. The germline gives CDR1 SGHVS, CDR2 FQNEAQ. This CDR3 has 14 residues. V lost 8 bases, J lost 3 bases, and 7 bases stayed unmatched. CDR3 DNA sequence: TGTGCCAGCTCGACAGGGGGCTTGGGCTACGAGCAGTACTTC. It is translated as CASSTGGLGYEQYF. Filled out from reference TRBV7-8 and TRBJ2-7, the complete variable domain reads GAGVSQSPRYKVAKRGQDVALRCDPISGHVSLFWYQQALGQGPEFLTYFQNEAQLDKSGLPSDRFFAERPEGSVSTLKIQRTQQEDSAVYLCASSTGGLGYEQYFGPGTRLTVT.

The chain carries TRBV18 and TRBJ2-1, with D maybe TRBD2 (6 bases). Trimming cost V 2 bases and J 6 bases, with 17 bases left between them. Germline assignment: CDR1 KGHSH and CDR2 LQKENI. The CDR3 sequence is 16 residues long. CDR3 loop: CASSPGQTWRGNEQFF. CDR3 sequence (DNA): TGTGCCAGCTCACCAGGCCAAACATGGAGGGGCAATGAGCAGTTCTTC.

The chain links TRBV27 to TRBJ1-1; weak D call: TRBD1 (5 bases). The V gene's germline CDR1 is MNHEY and CDR2 SMNVEV (reference sequence). Trimming took 5 bases from V and 4 from J, leaving 14 bases between them. This CDR3 spans 14 amino acids. This CDR3 reads CASSREAGTTEAFF. CDR3 nucleotide sequence: TGTGCCAGCAGTCGGGAGGCAGGGACCACTGAAGCTTTCTTT.

CDR3 sequence (DNA): TGTGCCAGCAGTGAGACAGGGGGACGGGGAAACACCATATATTTT. This encodes CASSETGGRGNTIYF. The chain uses TRBV25-1 and TRBJ1-3; TRBD1 matches 9 bases. The V gene end was trimmed by 3 bases and the J gene end by 4 bases; junction bases not matched to a gene: 4. Germline V gene data show CDR1 as MGHDK and CDR2 as SYGVNS. The CDR3 has 15 residues.

This clone is a singleton in its sample. This rearrangement joins TRBV30 to TRBJ2-1, with a tentative D call TRBD2 (5 bases). The CDR3 extends over 12 amino acids. The germline V gene encodes CDR1 GTSNPN and CDR2 SVGIG (reference sequence). V lost 3 bases and J 5 bases, leaving 8 bases between the germline ends. For the CDR3, the DNA is TGTGCCTGGAGATTCGGGGACAATGAGCAGTTCTTC. Translated: CAWRFGDNEQFF.

The rearrangement links TRBV9 to TRBJ1-1, with TRBD1 matching over 7 bases. Trimming took 4 bases from V and 1 from J; bases not matched to a gene: 10. Per germline, CDR1 SGDLS and CDR2 YYNGEE. The CDR3 extends over 16 amino acids. The CDR3 here is CASSRGQPMGNTEAFF. CDR3 nucleotides: TGTGCCAGCAGCCGGGGACAGCCAATGGGGAACACTGAAGCTTTCTTT. Variable domain in full (rest from reference TRBV9 and TRBJ1-1): DSGVTQTPKHLITATGQRVTLRCSPRSGDLSVYWYQQSLDQGLQFLIQYYNGEERAKGNILERFSAQQFPDLHSELNLSSLELGDSALYFCASSRGQPMGNTEAFFGQGTRLTVV.

The V gene is TRBV4-3, the J gene TRBJ1-4, with a weak D call TRBD1 (6 bases). With 7 bases removed from V and 4 bases from J, the gap between germline ends came to 25 bases. This CDR3 contains 18 residues. Germline CDR1 is LGHNA and CDR2 is YSLEER. CDR3 in amino acids: CASNLSTLEDRHNEKLFF. The CDR3, as DNA: TGCGCCAGCAACCTCTCCACCTTGGAGGACAGACATAATGAAAAACTGTTTTTT.

This rearrangement joins TRBV5-6 to TRBJ2-3, with 8 nucleotides matching TRBD2. Trimming took 3 bases from V and 4 from J; bases not matched to a gene: 4. The CDR3 is made up of 14 amino acids. Per the germline V gene, CDR1 is SGHDT and CDR2 is YYEEEE. The CDR3 spells CASSSGTSSDTQYF. In DNA, the CDR3 is TGTGCCAGCAGCTCCGGGACTAGTTCAGATACGCAGTATTTT.

This clone was seen a single time. DNA of the CDR3: TGCGCCAGCCAATCGGGACAGGGATTTGTAGGCAATGAGCAGTTCTTC. Encoded protein: CASQSGQGFVGNEQFF. This chain links TRBV5-1 with TRBJ2-1; 9 nucleotides match TRBD1. After removal of 7 bases from V and 6 bases from J, the junction contained 14 bases not matched to a gene. The germline CDR1 and CDR2 sequences are SGHRS and YFSETQ. The CDR3 loop spans 16 amino acids.

This sequence joins TRBV3-1 (or the pseudogene TRBV3-2) and TRBJ1-1; D gene uncertain. The V gene's germline CDR1 is LGHDT and CDR2 YNNKEL (reference sequence). V lost 1 base and J 1 base, leaving 19 bases between the germline ends. There are 18 residues in the CDR3. This CDR3 reads CASSQVATGWEPNTEAFF. The CDR3 nucleotides read TGTGCCAGCAGCCAAGTGGCGACGGGGTGGGAACCGAACACTGAAGCTTTCTTT.

This chain joins TRBV9 and TRBJ2-2, with 8 bases that match TRBD2. The CDR3 runs 16 residues. V shed 4 bases, J shed 6 bases, and the junction held 11 bases outside the gene matches. Germline V gene data show CDR1 as SGDLS and CDR2 as YYNGEE. The CDR3 coding sequence is TGTGCCAGCAGCTCCGGAGGGGCGGGGGGCCCCGGGGAGCTGTTTTTT. Amino acids: CASSSGGAGGPGELFF. Full variable domain (remainder filled in from reference TRBV9 and TRBJ2-2): DSGVTQTPKHLITATGQRVTLRCSPRSGDLSVYWYQQSLDQGLQFLIQYYNGEERAKGNILERFSAQQFPDLHSELNLSSLELGDSALYFCASSSGGAGGPGELFFGEGSRLTVL.

The chain carries TRBV4-2 and TRBJ1-6; D is uncertain. V was cut by 1 base and J by 8 bases, with 9 bases left in between. CDR1 LGHNA and CDR2 YNFKEQ come from the germline V gene. This CDR3 spans 14 amino acids. The CDR3 region is CASSQGPEDSPLHF. As DNA, the CDR3 is TGTGCCAGCAGCCAAGGGCCAGAAGATTCACCCCTCCACTTT.

J is TRBJ2-5 and V is TRBV6-2 or TRBV6-3, with D tentatively TRBD1 (5 bases). This CDR3 is built from 15 residues. Trimming cost V 2 bases and J 5 bases, with 15 bases left between them. CDR1 is MNHEY, CDR2 SVGEGT, per germline. The chain's CDR3 is CASSYLRRAGETQYF. CDR3 DNA: TGTGCCAGCAGTTACCTTCGCAGGGCAGGGGAGACCCAGTACTTC.

The genes are TRBV19 and TRBJ2-3; 7 positions match TRBD2. The CDR3 loop spans 16 amino acids. In germline, CDR1 is LNHDA, CDR2 SQIVND (reference sequence). J was trimmed by 2 bases and V by 3 bases; bases with no gene match: 8. CDR3 DNA: TGTGCCAGTAGTATTGGGAGGGTCCCCCTCACAGATACGCAGTATTTT. Translated: CASSIGRVPLTDTQYF.

This chain uses TRBV27 with TRBJ1-1, with 10 bases matching TRBD1. Germline V gene data show CDR1 as MNHEY and CDR2 as SMNVEV (reference sequence). V was pared by 3 bases and J by 5 bases, with 15 bases of the junction left unmatched. This CDR3 is 18 amino acids long. This CDR3 reads CASSFLGQGRMVGTEAFF. The CDR3 bases are TGTGCCAGCAGTTTTCTGGGACAGGGGAGGATGGTAGGGACTGAAGCTTTCTTT.

This chain connects TRBV30 to TRBJ1-2; D not certain. The CDR3 loop spans 12 amino acids. Per the germline V gene, CDR1 is GTSNPN and CDR2 is SVGIG (reference sequence). V was trimmed by 0 bases and J by 3 bases, leaving 5 bases between them. CDR3 residues: CAWSVLHYGYTF. In nucleotides, the CDR3 is TGTGCCTGGAGTGTACTCCACTATGGCTACACCTTC.

Only a few counts were recorded for this clone. The V call is TRBV6-6, the J call TRBJ1-5; D not certain. This CDR3 spans 16 amino acids. Trimming cost V 2 bases and J 0 bases, with 11 bases left between them. CDR1 is MNHNY and CDR2 is SVGAGI in the germline V gene (reference sequence). The CDR3 protein is CASSYIRADSNQPQHF. CDR3 nucleotides: TGTGCCAGCAGTTACATTAGAGCCGATAGCAATCAGCCCCAGCATTTT.

This chain connects TRBV6-5 to TRBJ1-2; 10 bases agree with TRBD1. J was trimmed by 7 bases and V by 2 bases; bases with no gene match: 7. This CDR3 is 15 amino acids long. The germline gives CDR1 MNHEY, CDR2 SVGAGI. CDR3 protein: CASSYTTGTGAGYTF. The CDR3 DNA reads as TGTGCCAGCAGTTACACTACCGGGACAGGGGCTGGCTACACCTTC.

The J gene is TRBJ2-6, the V gene TRBV7-2; D possibly corresponds to TRBD2 (5 bases). Germline V gene data show CDR1 as SGHTA and CDR2 as FQGNSA. The CDR3 runs 16 residues. V gave up 8 bases and J gave up 1 base, with 15 bases separating them. The CDR3 nucleotides read TGTGCCAGCGGCTCCTCGGGGTTATCTGGGGCCAACGTCCTGACTTTC. It encodes CASGSSGLSGANVLTF.